This T cell receptor beta chain was sequenced for a study of beta chain features in type 1 diabetes. Turning to the study itself: Patients looked much like healthy donors when it came to age, gender and cell yields. Notes on the study in general: More deletions and fewer insertions at VDJ junctions were seen in type 1 diabetes patients. A definitive answer on HLA type influencing TCRB rearrangement was not reached here.

Germline V gives CDR1 MNHEY, CDR2 SMNVEV (reference sequence). CDR3 size: 11 residues. Deletions cut 7 bases from V and 11 bases from J, with 14 bases between. The table lists this clone with a few counts. Its antigen is still unknown. Expressed TCRB transcripts were sequenced because the isolated RNA had all been reverse transcribed beforehand. Data came from immunoSEQ multiplex PCR; TCRdb stores just in-frame clones and leaves some out. The sample shows roughly 230,000 clones, about 9.3% of them seen only once. This receptor was identified in a woman aged 18-29 years in good health. The genes are TRBV27 and TRBJ1-1; a weak D match, TRBD1 (5 bases). Sequencing was done on a sample of naive CD4+ T cells from blood. The CDR3 DNA follows: TGTGCCAGCACAGGGCCCGGCGAGGCTTTCTTT. Its protein product is CASTGPGEAFF.